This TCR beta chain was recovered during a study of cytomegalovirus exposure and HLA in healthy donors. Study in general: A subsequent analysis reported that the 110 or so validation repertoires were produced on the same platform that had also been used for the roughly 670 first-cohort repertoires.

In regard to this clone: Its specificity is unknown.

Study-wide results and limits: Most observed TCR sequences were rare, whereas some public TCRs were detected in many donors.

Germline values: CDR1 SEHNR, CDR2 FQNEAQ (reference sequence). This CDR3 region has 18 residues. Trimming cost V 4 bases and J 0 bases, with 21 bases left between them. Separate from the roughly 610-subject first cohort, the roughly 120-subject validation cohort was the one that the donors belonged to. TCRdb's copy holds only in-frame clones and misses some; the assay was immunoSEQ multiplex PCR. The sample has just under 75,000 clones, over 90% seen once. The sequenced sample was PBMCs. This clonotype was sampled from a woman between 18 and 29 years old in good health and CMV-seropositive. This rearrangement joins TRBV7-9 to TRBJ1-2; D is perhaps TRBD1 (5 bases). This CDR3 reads CASSSLPLTVLSNYGYTF. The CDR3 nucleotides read TGTGCCAGCAGCTCACTTCCCTTGACAGTACTCTCTAACTATGGCTACACCTTC. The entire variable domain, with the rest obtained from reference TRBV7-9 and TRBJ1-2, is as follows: DTGVSQNPRHKITKRGQNVTFRCDPISEHNRLYWYRQTLGQGPEFLTYFQNEAQLEKSRLLSDRFSAERPKGSFSTLEIQRTEQGDSAMYLCASSSLPLTVLSNYGYTFGSGTRLTVV.